This T cell receptor beta chain was captured in a study of blood T cell repertoires in COVID-19. Study context: The cDNA or gDNA used as material had been derived from T cells, B-cell-depleted T cells, or PBMCs.

Seattle cases were enrolled at active infection and followed longitudinally. A note on this clone: A read error may produce the germline difference seen at one junction end.

Authors' data handling: Researchers report that nucleated cell counts were estimated from reference gene primer amplification. Method: immunoSEQ multiplex PCR; TCRdb's copy keeps in-frame clones and lacks some. V and J calls and clone size are given by that table; D and trimming were obtained from the DNA. The sample has roughly 130,000 clones; around nine tenths are singletons. This CDR3 region has 16 residues. The V gene's germline CDR1 is SGHNT and CDR2 YYREEE (reference sequence). The chain uses TRBV5-4 and TRBJ2-5; weak D call: TRBD1 (5 bases). This clonotype was sampled from a man between 60 and 75 years old with COVID-19, enrolled during active disease. The sample was peripheral blood. The CDR3: CASSLGQTVGQETQYF. CDR3 bases: TGTGCCAGTAGCTTGGGGCAGACAGTGGGCCAAGAGACCCAGTACTTC.